These T cell receptor beta chains were read from a single sample in a study of blood T cell repertoires in COVID-19. Using immunoSEQ multiplex PCR, the repertoire was profiled, and TCRdb retains in-frame clones only, with some absent. The sample shows 84,000 or so clones, around 85% of them seen only once. The sequenced sample was peripheral blood. The receptors come from a woman aged 70-85 years with active or convalescent COVID-19. The CDR3 runs from the conserved cysteine through the conserved F or W. Fields, in order: V gene, CDR3 protein.

V: TRBV15
CDR3: CATSSLRDGYTF

V: TRBV23-1
CDR3: CASSPDQGRGTKNIQYF

V: TRBV2
CDR3: CASSEETGGSNQPQHF

V: TRBV20-1
CDR3: CSASPASGNTEAFF

V: TRBV5-1
CDR3: CASSRTGDNYGYTF

V: TRBV6-5
CDR3: CASTPSGGKNTEAFF

V: TRBV3-1/TRBV3-2
CDR3: CASSPQGATYNEQFF

V: TRBV10-3
CDR3: CAISESGTGRSPLHF

V: TRBV27
CDR3: CASVNYNEQFF

V: TRBV3-1/TRBV3-2
CDR3: CASSQGDRGGYTF

V: TRBV5-1
CDR3: CASSPSGGSGPQHF

V: TRBV5-4
CDR3: CASRGEETQYF

V: TRBV6-5
CDR3: CASSSDSYEQYF

V: TRBV6-5
CDR3: CASSFPSNSPLHF

V: TRBV19
CDR3: CASSNRDRGRGTEAFF

V: TRBV4-3
CDR3: CASSQGTAMNTEAFF

V: TRBV18
CDR3: CASSPPGQNTEAFF

V: TRBV7-9
CDR3: CASSHSGGSSYEQYF

V: TRBV5-1
CDR3: CASNKGGLSYNEQFF

V: TRBV6-5
CDR3: CASSSDRWANEKLFF

V: TRBV9
CDR3: CASSVARTSGGAVNEQFF

V: TRBV5-1
CDR3: CASIYGGTRDETQYF

V: TRBV20-1
CDR3: CSASRAKERTNTIYF

V: TRBV7-8
CDR3: CASSLTYGSGNTIYF

V: TRBV14
CDR3: CASGKTGAAWKGYTF

V: TRBV19
CDR3: CASSIDLVRGLSGELFF

V: TRBV9
CDR3: CASSVSGGGVETQYF

V: TRBV28
CDR3: CASSLQGVFSQPQHF

V: TRBV5-6
CDR3: CASSYRPWGNQPQHF

V: TRBV5-1
CDR3: CASSLGGTTTYEQYF

V: TRBV6-2/TRBV6-3
CDR3: CASSPWTGANYGYTF

V: TRBV6-5
CDR3: CASSQKQGKETQYF

V: TRBV3-1/TRBV3-2
CDR3: CASSQDPGRGNYGYTF

V: TRBV24-1
CDR3: CATSDAKRTGHQPQHF

V: TRBV4-2
CDR3: CASSQELAGGRVQFF

V: TRBV4-2
CDR3: CASSQGAGLTGKLFF

V: TRBV3-1/TRBV3-2
CDR3: CASSHGLAGAWEQFF

V: TRBV5-6
CDR3: CASSRRTGLGTEAFF

V: TRBV5-1
CDR3: CASSFQGGLYEQYF

V: TRBV24-1
CDR3: CATEGGRGHEQFF

V: TRBV6-2/TRBV6-3
CDR3: CASSYSPGGLHF

V: TRBV14
CDR3: CASSLTGTGGREQYF

V: TRBV13
CDR3: CASSLESRGNYGYTF

V: TRBV9
CDR3: CASSPYLRGIMDEQYF

V: TRBV3-1/TRBV3-2
CDR3: CASSQAGQTSEAFF

V: TRBV19
CDR3: CASSIRDRGQAFF

V: TRBV2
CDR3: CASKQGFNSPLHF

V: TRBV5-1
CDR3: CASSFEGQPSYEQYF